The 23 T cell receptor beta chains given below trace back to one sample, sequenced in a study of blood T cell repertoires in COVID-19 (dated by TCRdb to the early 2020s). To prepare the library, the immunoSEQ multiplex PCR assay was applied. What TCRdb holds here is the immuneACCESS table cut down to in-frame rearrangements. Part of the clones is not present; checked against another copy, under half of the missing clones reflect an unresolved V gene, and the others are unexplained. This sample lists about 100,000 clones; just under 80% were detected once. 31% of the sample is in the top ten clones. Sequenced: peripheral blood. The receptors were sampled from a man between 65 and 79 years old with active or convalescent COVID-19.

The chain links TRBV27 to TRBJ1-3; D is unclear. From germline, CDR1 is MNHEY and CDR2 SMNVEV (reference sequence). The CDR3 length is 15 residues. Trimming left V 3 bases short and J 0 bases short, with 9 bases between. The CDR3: CASSLQAPSGNTIYF. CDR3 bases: TGTGCCAGCAGTTTGCAGGCCCCCTCTGGAAACACCATATATTTT.

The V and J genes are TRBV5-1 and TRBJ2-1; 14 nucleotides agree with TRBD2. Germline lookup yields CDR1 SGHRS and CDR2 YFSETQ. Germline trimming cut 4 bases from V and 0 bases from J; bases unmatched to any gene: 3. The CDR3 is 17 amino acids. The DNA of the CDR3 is TGCGCCAGCAGCCCGGGACTAGCGGGAGTCTCCTACAATGAGCAGTTCTTC. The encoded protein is CASSPGLAGVSYNEQFF.

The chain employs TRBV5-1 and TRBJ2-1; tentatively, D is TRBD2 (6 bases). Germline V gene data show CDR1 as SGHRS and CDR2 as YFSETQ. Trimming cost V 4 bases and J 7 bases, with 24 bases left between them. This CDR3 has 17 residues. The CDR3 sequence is CASSLLDQWEEMNEQFF. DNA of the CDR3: TGCGCCAGCAGCCTGCTAGATCAATGGGAGGAGATGAATGAGCAGTTCTTC.

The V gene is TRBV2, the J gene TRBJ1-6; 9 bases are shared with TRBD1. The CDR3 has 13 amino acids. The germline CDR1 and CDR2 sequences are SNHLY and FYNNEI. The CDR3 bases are TGTGCAGGGCGGGGACAGGGAAGTTCACCCCTCCACTTT. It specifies CAGRGQGSSPLHF.

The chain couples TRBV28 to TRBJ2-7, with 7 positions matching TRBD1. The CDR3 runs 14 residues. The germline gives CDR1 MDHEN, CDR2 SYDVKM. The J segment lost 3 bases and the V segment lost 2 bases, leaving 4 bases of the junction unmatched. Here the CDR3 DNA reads TGTGCCAGCAGTTTAGTGGGACAGAGCTACGAGCAGTACTTC. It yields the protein CASSLVGQSYEQYF. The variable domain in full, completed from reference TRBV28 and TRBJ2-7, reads DVKVTQSSRYLVKRTGEKVFLECVQDMDHENMFWYRQDPGLGLRLIYFSYDVKMKEKGDIPEGYSVSREKKERFSLILESASTNQTSMYLCASSLVGQSYEQYFGPGTRLTVT.

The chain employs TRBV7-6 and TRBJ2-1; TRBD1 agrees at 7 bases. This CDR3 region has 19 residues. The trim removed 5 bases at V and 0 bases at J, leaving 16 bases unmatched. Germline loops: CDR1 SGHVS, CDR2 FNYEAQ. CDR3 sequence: CASSPRGKGQLSSYNEQFF. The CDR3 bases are TGTGCCAGCAGCCCTAGGGGAAAGGGACAGCTCAGCTCCTACAATGAGCAGTTCTTC.

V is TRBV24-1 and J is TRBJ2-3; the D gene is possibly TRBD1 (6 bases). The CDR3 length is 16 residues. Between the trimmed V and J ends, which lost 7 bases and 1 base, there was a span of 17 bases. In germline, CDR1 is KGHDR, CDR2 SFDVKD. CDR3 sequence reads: CATRGLTGMGTDTQYF. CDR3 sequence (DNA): TGTGCCACCAGGGGGCTTACAGGGATGGGCACAGATACGCAGTATTTT.

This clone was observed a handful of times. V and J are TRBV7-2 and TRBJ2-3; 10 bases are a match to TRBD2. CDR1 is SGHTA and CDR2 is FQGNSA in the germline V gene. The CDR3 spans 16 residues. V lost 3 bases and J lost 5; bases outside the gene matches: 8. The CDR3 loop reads CASSFLSSGSGDTQYF. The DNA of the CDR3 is TGTGCCAGCAGCTTCTTATCTAGCGGGAGTGGAGATACGCAGTATTTT.

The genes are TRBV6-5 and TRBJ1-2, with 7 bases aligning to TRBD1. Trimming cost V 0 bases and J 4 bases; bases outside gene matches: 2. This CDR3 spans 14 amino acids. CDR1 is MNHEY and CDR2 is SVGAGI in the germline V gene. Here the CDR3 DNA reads TGTGCCAGCAGTTACTCGGACAGGACCTATGGCTACACCTTC. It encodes CASSYSDRTYGYTF.

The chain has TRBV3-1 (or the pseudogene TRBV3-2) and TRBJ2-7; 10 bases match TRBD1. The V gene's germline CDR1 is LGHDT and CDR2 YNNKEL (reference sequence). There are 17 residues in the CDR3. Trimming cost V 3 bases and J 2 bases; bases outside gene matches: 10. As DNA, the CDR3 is TGTGCCAGCAGCCAGGGAGGGACAGGGGCATTACCCTACGAGCAGTACTTC. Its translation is CASSQGGTGALPYEQYF.

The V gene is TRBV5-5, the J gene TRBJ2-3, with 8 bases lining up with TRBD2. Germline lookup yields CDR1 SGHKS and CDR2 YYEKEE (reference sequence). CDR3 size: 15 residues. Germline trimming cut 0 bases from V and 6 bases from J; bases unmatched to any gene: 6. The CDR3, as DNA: TGTGCCAGCAGCTTGGACGGGGGGGTCGAGGATACGCAGTATTTT. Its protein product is CASSLDGGVEDTQYF.

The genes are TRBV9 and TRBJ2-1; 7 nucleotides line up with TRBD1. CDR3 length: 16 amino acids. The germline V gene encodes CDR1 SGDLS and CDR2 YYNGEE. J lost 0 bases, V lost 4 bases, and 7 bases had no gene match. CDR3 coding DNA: TGTGCCAGCAGCCTCGGGACAGCCCTCTCCTACAATGAGCAGTTCTTC. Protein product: CASSLGTALSYNEQFF.

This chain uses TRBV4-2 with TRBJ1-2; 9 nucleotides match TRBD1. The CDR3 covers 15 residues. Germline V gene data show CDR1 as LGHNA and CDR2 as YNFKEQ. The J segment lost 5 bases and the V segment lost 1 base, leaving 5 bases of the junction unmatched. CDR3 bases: TGTGCCAGCAGCCAAGCCGCAGACAGGGGGTATGGCTACACCTTC. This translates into CASSQAADRGYGYTF.

The CDR3 is CASSLTGNIDTQYF. In nucleotides, the CDR3 is TGTGCCAGCAGCTTAACAGGGAATATAGATACGCAGTATTTT. The rearrangement joins TRBV11-3 to TRBJ2-3; D is possibly TRBD1 (6 bases). Trimming removed 2 bases at V and 5 bases at J, with 11 bases between. CDR1 is SGHNT, CDR2 YENEEA, per germline. This CDR3 has 14 residues.

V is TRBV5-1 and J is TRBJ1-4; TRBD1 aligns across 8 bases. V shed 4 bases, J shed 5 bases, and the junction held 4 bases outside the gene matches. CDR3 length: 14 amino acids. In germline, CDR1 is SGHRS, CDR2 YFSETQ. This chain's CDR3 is CASSVTGGNEKLFF. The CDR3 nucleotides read TGCGCCAGCAGCGTTACAGGGGGGAATGAAAAACTGTTTTTT.

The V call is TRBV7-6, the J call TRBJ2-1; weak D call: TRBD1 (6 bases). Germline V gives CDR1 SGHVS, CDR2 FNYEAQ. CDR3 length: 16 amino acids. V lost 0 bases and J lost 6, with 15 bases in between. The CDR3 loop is CASSLAIGGVSNEQFF. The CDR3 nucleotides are TGTGCCAGCAGCTTAGCGATAGGGGGAGTGAGCAATGAGCAGTTCTTC. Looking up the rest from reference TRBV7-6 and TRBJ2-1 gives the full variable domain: GAGVSQSPRYKVTKRGQDVALRCDPISGHVSLYWYRQALGQGPEFLTYFNYEAQQDKSGLPNDRFSAERPEGSISTLTIQRTEQRDSAMYRCASSLAIGGVSNEQFFGPGTRLTVL.

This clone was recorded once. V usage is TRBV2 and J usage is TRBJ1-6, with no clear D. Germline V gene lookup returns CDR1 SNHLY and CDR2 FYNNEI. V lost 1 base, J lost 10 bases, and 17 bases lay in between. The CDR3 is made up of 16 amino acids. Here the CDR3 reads CASSEGGGANSSPLHF. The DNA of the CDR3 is TGTGCCAGCAGTGAAGGTGGAGGTGCAAATTCCTCACCCCTCCACTTT.

CDR3 region: CASSVYARQGASNQPQHF. Here the CDR3 DNA reads TGTGCCAGTAGTGTTTACGCGCGACAGGGGGCGAGCAATCAGCCCCAGCATTTT. This chain links TRBV19 with TRBJ1-5; 10 bases map to TRBD1. With V trimmed by 5 bases and J by 1 base, 11 bases remained unmatched. The CDR3 has 18 residues. Germline V gene sequence: CDR1 LNHDA, CDR2 SQIVND (reference sequence).

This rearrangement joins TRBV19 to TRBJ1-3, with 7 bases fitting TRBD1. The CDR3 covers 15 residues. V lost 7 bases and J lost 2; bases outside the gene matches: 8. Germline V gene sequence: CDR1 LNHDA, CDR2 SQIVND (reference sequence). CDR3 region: CASTLQGSPGNTIYF. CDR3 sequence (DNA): TGTGCCAGTACCCTACAGGGGAGCCCTGGAAACACCATATATTTT.

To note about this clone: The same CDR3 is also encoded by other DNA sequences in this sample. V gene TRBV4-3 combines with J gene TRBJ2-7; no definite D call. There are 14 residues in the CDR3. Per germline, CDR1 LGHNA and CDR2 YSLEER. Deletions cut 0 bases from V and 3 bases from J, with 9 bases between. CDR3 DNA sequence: TGCGCCAGCAGCCAAGATCACGGAGTCTACGAGCAGTACTTC. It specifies CASSQDHGVYEQYF.

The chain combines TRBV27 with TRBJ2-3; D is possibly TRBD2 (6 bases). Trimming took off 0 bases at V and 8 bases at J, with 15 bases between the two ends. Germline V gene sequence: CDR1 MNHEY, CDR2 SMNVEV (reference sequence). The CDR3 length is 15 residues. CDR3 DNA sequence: TGTGCCAGCAGTTTATCAGGGCGGGTGGGAGGTACGCAGTATTTT. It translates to CASSLSGRVGGTQYF.

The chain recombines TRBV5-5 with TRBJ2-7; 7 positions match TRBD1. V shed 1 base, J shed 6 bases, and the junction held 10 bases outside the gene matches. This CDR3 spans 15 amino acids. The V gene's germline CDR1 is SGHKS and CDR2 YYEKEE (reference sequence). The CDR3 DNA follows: TGTGCCAGCAGCTTGCTGCACACAGGGGCCGGCGAGCAGTACTTC. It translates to CASSLLHTGAGEQYF.

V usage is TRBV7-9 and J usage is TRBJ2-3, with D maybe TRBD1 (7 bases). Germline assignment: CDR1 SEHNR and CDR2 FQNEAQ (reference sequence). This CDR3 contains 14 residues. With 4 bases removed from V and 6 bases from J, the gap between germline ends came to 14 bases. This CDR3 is CASSWDRGGDTQYF. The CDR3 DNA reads TGTGCCAGCAGCTGGGACAGAGGGGGGGATACGCAGTATTTT. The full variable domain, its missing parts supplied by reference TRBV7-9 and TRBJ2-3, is DTGVSQNPRHKITKRGQNVTFRCDPISEHNRLYWYRQTLGQGPEFLTYFQNEAQLEKSRLLSDRFSAERPKGSFSTLEIQRTEQGDSAMYLCASSWDRGGDTQYFGPGTRLTVL.